The present TCR beta chain was sequenced within a study of blood T cell repertoires in COVID-19. Turning to the study itself: From the United States, Italy and Spain came samples of acute and convalescent COVID-19. The cDNA or gDNA used as material had been derived from T cells, B-cell-depleted T cells, or PBMCs.

Study processing details: Estimated nucleated cell counts came from reference gene primer amplification. Produced via immunoSEQ multiplex PCR; TCRdb's table is partial and in-frame only. V and J calls and clone size are given by that table; D and trimming were obtained from the DNA. The sample shows 85,000 to 120,000 clones, about 84% of them seen only once. V dropped 1 base and J dropped 2 bases, with 11 bases sitting between them. CDR1 and CDR2 (germline): LNHDA, SQIVND (reference sequence). The CDR3 is made up of 15 amino acids. Sequencing was carried out using peripheral blood. The receptor's source is a woman in her sixties with acute or convalescent COVID-19. The rearrangement links TRBV19 to TRBJ1-2; D remains ambiguous. CDR3 region: CASSIGGSNNYGYTF. CDR3 DNA sequence: TGTGCCAGTAGTATAGGCGGCAGCAACAACTATGGCTACACCTTC.